This T cell receptor (beta chain) stems from a study of vaccination and CD4 T cells after COVID-19. Across the whole study: Each person enrolled got two BNT162b2 or mRNA-1273 vaccine doses. Cultures serving as controls received a peptide pool (CEFX or HIV-1 Nef) or no peptide.

Noted treatment: roughly 11-day PBMC culture with coronavirus spike peptide pools or control peptides (ViraFEST assay). March to December 2020 was the span of positive PCR dates, which predated US Alpha, Beta and Delta variants. Notes on the study in general: A nonsignificant median increase from about 22 to 38 SARS-CoV-2-reactive clonotypes was observed.

The CDR3 spans 14 residues. Germline V gene data show CDR1 as MNHNS and CDR2 as SASEGT. Trimming cost V 4 bases and J 1 base; bases outside gene matches: 2. This clonotype has just a few counts. What it binds is unknown. Oncomine TCR Beta short-read sequencing was applied to DNA from cultured CD4+ T cells. Via MiXCR, TCRdb re-called the PCR reads, giving one row per CDR3 protein. The table has more than 10,000 distinct CDR3 sequences, approximately 62% seen once; the top ten hold approximately 12%. The sample taken for sequencing was CD4+ T cells from blood, cultured in vitro. The chain links TRBV6-1 to TRBJ2-3; 7 bases align to TRBD1. The sequence came from a human donor who had recovered from COVID-19. DNA for the CDR3: TGTGCCAGCAGTGCCGGGACAGGCACAGATACGCAGTATTTT. Amino acid sequence: CASSAGTGTDTQYF.